The 26 T cell receptor beta chains listed next were all sequenced from one sample in a study of shared clonotypes between healthy human individuals. The assay was immunoSEQ multiplex PCR, and TCRdb's table has in-frame clones only and misses some. The sample yields some 470,000 clones, 60% to 85% seen once. Sequenced input: PBMCs. These receptors all stem from a middle-aged woman in good health. Some clones in this sample may be carry-over from other donors' samples.

V is TRBV18 and J is TRBJ2-1; 11 positions match TRBD2. The CDR3 extends over 17 amino acids. J gave up 8 bases and V 6 bases, and 15 bases lay outside the gene matches. Per the germline V gene, CDR1 is KGHSH and CDR2 is LQKENI. CDR3 sequence (DNA): TGTGCCAGCTCCCCGACTAGCGGGGCCTTCCTGGTGGATGAGCAGTTCTTC. Protein sequence: CASSPTSGAFLVDEQFF.

The V gene is TRBV5-1, the J gene TRBJ2-1, with TRBD2 matching 7 bases. The V gene's germline CDR1 is SGHRS and CDR2 YFSETQ. CDR3 size: 14 residues. V lost 5 bases to trimming and J lost 5 bases; unmatched junction nucleotides: 7. Written as DNA, the CDR3 is TGCGCCAGCAGTTCGGCTAGCGGTCACAATGAGCAGTTCTTC. Residues: CASSSASGHNEQFF.

This clone was seen just once. This likely stems from a read error, as it lies one base from a far larger clone. This chain joins TRBV29-1 and TRBJ2-7; TRBD2 agrees at 10 bases. The CDR3 sequence is 16 residues long. Germline V gene data show CDR1 as SQVTM and CDR2 as ANQGSEA. V was pared by 1 base and J by 6 bases, with 12 bases of the junction left unmatched. For the CDR3, the DNA is TGCAGCGTTGAAGGGCTAGCGGGAGCGGACCCGGGCGAGCAGTACTTC. Its protein product is CSVEGLAGADPGEQYF.

The chain recombines TRBV10-2 with TRBJ1-5; D is ambiguous. This CDR3 has 14 amino acids. In germline, CDR1 is WSHSY, CDR2 SAAADI. V lost 0 bases, J lost 4 bases, and 7 bases lay in between. This CDR3 is CASSESIVNQPQHF. CDR3 nucleotide sequence: TGCGCCAGCAGTGAGTCCATAGTGAATCAGCCCCAGCATTTT.

This sequence joins TRBV28 and TRBJ2-1; D gene ambiguous. With 7 bases removed from V and 1 base from J, the gap between germline ends came to 14 bases. The CDR3 runs 15 residues. Germline loops: CDR1 MDHEN, CDR2 SYDVKM. The CDR3 is CASTPLERSYNEQFF. DNA of the CDR3: TGTGCCAGCACTCCTTTGGAGAGGTCCTACAATGAGCAGTTCTTC.

In DNA form, the CDR3 reads TGTGCCAGCAGCTGGGGACAGGGTGCAACTAATGAAAAACTGTTTTTT. This sequence encodes CASSWGQGATNEKLFF. The chain carries TRBV5-4 and TRBJ1-4, with TRBD1 matching over 9 bases. V dropped 3 bases and J dropped 0; count of bases not matched to a gene: 3. The germline V gene encodes CDR1 SGHNT and CDR2 YYREEE (reference sequence). The CDR3 is 16 amino acids.

This clone has just a few counts. This chain links TRBV4-2 with TRBJ1-2; 8 bases are shared with TRBD1. Germline CDR1 and CDR2: LGHNA and YNFKEQ. CDR3 length: 14 amino acids. Trimming removed 4 bases from V and 5 bases from J; junction bases left unmatched: 6. The CDR3 DNA is TGTGCCAGCAGCCCAGGACAGGGTGGATATGGCTACACCTTC. Translated: CASSPGQGGYGYTF.

V and J are TRBV27 and TRBJ2-2; the D is unclear. This CDR3 comprises 12 residues. The germline V gene encodes CDR1 MNHEY and CDR2 SMNVEV (reference sequence). The V gene lost 8 bases and the J gene lost 3 bases, with 7 bases spanning the gap. The DNA for the CDR3 is TGTGCCAGCCACGGCTACACCGGGGAGCTGTTTTTT. Its translation: CASHGYTGELFF.

The chain joins TRBV30 to TRBJ2-5; TRBD1 aligns across 12 bases. Losses at the gene ends were 3 bases for V and 5 bases for J; bases not matched to a gene: 13. Germline V lookup: CDR1 GTSNPN, CDR2 SVGIG (reference sequence). The CDR3 is 17 residues long. CDR3 sequence reads: CAWRGGTGGAGGETQYF. CDR3 DNA: TGTGCCTGGAGGGGAGGGACAGGGGGCGCCGGTGGCGAGACCCAGTACTTC.

The rearrangement links TRBV5-1 to TRBJ2-7; tentative D call: TRBD2 (6 bases). The CDR3 has 14 amino acids. V lost 0 bases, J lost 4 bases, and 11 bases lay in between. Germline assignment: CDR1 SGHRS and CDR2 YFSETQ. CDR3 in DNA: TGCGCCAGCAGCTTGGGACGGGAGCGATACGAGCAGTACTTC. Its translation is CASSLGRERYEQYF. Complete variable domain (other parts from reference TRBV5-1 and TRBJ2-7): KAGVTQTPRYLIKTRGQQVTLSCSPISGHRSVSWYQQTPGQGLQFLFEYFSETQRNKGNFPGRFSGRQFSNSRSEMNVSTLELGDSALYLCASSLGRERYEQYFGPGTRLTVT.

V and J are TRBV6-4 and TRBJ1-1, with 7 bases that match TRBD1. Germline CDR1 is MRHNA and CDR2 is SNTAGT. The V segment lost 3 bases and the J segment 5 bases; nucleotides outside the gene matches: 3. This CDR3 is built from 13 residues. DNA of the CDR3: TGTGCCAGCAGTGAGGGCAGGGGGACTGAAGCTTTCTTT. This translates into CASSEGRGTEAFF.

In the case of this clone: Just one base apart from a much larger clone, this may be a read error. J is TRBJ2-7 and V is TRBV29-1; D perhaps matches TRBD1 (6 bases). This CDR3 is built from 13 residues. Germline V gene data show CDR1 as SQVTM and CDR2 as ANQGSEA. The germline V and J ends were trimmed by 6 bases and 0 bases, with 12 bases remaining between them. The CDR3 DNA reads TGCAGCGTGGCCATAGGGGGCTCCTACGAGCAGTACTTC. It is translated as CSVAIGGSYEQYF.

This clone has a handful of counts. The rearrangement links TRBV6-1 to TRBJ1-1, with D tentatively TRBD1 (6 bases). V was shortened by 2 bases and J by 1 base, with 8 bases between the two germline ends. CDR1 and CDR2 (germline): MNHNS, SASEGT. The CDR3 has 14 amino acids. This chain's CDR3 is CASSERGQNTEAFF. The CDR3 DNA sequence: TGTGCCAGCAGTGAAAGGGGACAGAACACTGAAGCTTTCTTT.

To note about this clone: This could be a read error, since a much larger clone is one nucleotide away. The CDR3 coding sequence is TGTGCCAGCAGCTTTGGGACAGATACGCAGTATTTT. Its translation is CASSFGTDTQYF. J is TRBJ2-3 and V is TRBV11-2, with unresolved D. Looked up from germline, CDR1 is SGHAT and CDR2 is FQNNGV. V was clipped by 3 bases and J by 3 bases, with 4 bases between them. This CDR3 has 12 amino acids. Variable domain in full (rest from reference TRBV11-2 and TRBJ2-3): EAGVAQSPRYKIIEKRQSVAFWCNPISGHATLYWYQQILGQGPKLLIQFQNNGVVDDSQLPKDRFSAERLKGVDSTLKIQPAKLEDSAVYLCASSFGTDTQYFGPGTRLTVL.

The CDR3 DNA follows: TGTGCCAGCAGTTTACCAGGGGGCAAGAACACTGAAGCTTTCTTT. Translating gives CASSLPGGKNTEAFF. J is TRBJ1-1 and V is TRBV6-5; the match to TRBD1 covers 8 bases. The V gene end was trimmed by 4 bases and the J gene end by 1 base; junction bases not matched to a gene: 5. The CDR3 totals 15 residues. Germline values: CDR1 MNHEY, CDR2 SVGAGI.

The V call is TRBV29-1, the J call TRBJ1-1; 9 bases fit TRBD1. The germline CDR1 and CDR2 sequences are SQVTM and ANQGSEA. The CDR3 runs to 13 residues. V gave up 7 bases and J gave up 4 bases; unmatched junction bases: 7. Written as DNA, the CDR3 is TGCAGCGCGAACAGGGGGCACGGCACTGAAGCTTTCTTT. Amino acid sequence: CSANRGHGTEAFF. Drawing the rest from reference TRBV29-1 and TRBJ1-1, the complete variable domain is SAVISQKPSRDICQRGTSLTIQCQVDSQVTMMFWYRQQPGQSLTLIATANQGSEATYESGFVIDKFPISRPNLTFSTLTVSNMSPEDSSIYLCSANRGHGTEAFFGQGTRLTVV.

The V gene is TRBV7-8, the J gene TRBJ2-7; TRBD2 might be the D (6 bases). This CDR3 spans 14 amino acids. The germline V gene encodes CDR1 SGHVS and CDR2 FQNEAQ. V lost 5 bases and J lost 4, with 15 bases in between. CDR3 amino acids: CASSRWEADYEQYF. The CDR3 DNA follows: TGTGCCAGCAGCCGATGGGAGGCGGATTACGAGCAGTACTTC.

The rearrangement links TRBV4-1 to TRBJ2-3; D tentatively fits TRBD1 or TRBD2 (6 bases each). The germline V and J ends were trimmed by 4 bases and 4 bases, with 18 bases remaining between them. The V gene's germline CDR1 is MGHRA and CDR2 YSYEKL. The CDR3 is made up of 16 amino acids. CDR3 sequence (DNA): TGCGCCAGCAGCCTAAGAGGGGGGACCAGGGCAGATACGCAGTATTTT. Translated: CASSLRGGTRADTQYF.

This chain joins TRBV18 and TRBJ1-2, with 9 bases that match TRBD1. Germline V CDR1 and CDR2: KGHSH, LQKENI. This CDR3 is built from 13 residues. Losses at the gene ends were 3 bases for V and 8 bases for J; bases not matched to a gene: 4. The CDR3: CASSPGQGKGYTF. CDR3 DNA sequence: TGTGCCAGCTCACCGGGACAGGGTAAAGGCTACACCTTC.

The chain is built from TRBV18 and TRBJ1-4; perhaps TRBD1 as D (5 bases). The CDR3 totals 14 residues. Germline CDR1 reads KGHSH; CDR2 reads LQKENI. Trimming pared 2 bases from V and 12 bases from J, leaving 16 bases between. The CDR3 DNA reads as TGTGCCAGCTCACCAGTTTCTGGGGCGGCCGAACTGTTTTTT. Amino acid sequence: CASSPVSGAAELFF.

This chain connects TRBV6-5 to TRBJ2-3, with D possibly TRBD2 on 6 matching bases. CDR3 size: 15 residues. Looked up from germline, CDR1 is MNHEY and CDR2 is SVGAGI. V was pared by 0 bases and J by 4 bases, with 11 bases between. In DNA, the CDR3 is TGTGCCAGCAGTTACTCCCCGGGAGTGGCAGATACGCAGTATTTT. As protein: CASSYSPGVADTQYF.

To note about this clone: A read error may be the cause here, since a much bigger clone is one base away. The rearrangement links TRBV30 to TRBJ2-2, with D maybe TRBD2 (6 bases). The CDR3 is made up of 14 amino acids. The germline V gene has CDR1 GTSNPN and CDR2 SVGIG (reference sequence). CDR3 bases: TGTGCCACGGAGAGTGGGGTGGGAGGCGGGGATCTGTTTTTT. Residues: CATESGVGGGDLFF.

The chain combines TRBV6-1 with TRBJ2-7, with D possibly matching TRBD1 (7 bases). From germline, CDR1 is MNHNS and CDR2 SASEGT. This CDR3 contains 13 residues. The V gene lost 5 bases and the J gene lost 7 bases, with 15 bases spanning the gap. CDR3 sequence: CASSLRQGGEQYF. DNA of the CDR3: TGTGCCAGCAGTCTCCGACAGGGAGGTGAGCAGTACTTC.

The CDR3 nucleotides read TGTGCCAGCAGCGTAGATGGACAGGGGGCAAATGGCTACACCTTC. It translates to CASSVDGQGANGYTF. This sequence joins TRBV9 and TRBJ1-2; 11 bases match TRBD1. CDR3 length equals 15 residues. After removal of 0 bases from V and 6 bases from J, the junction contained 4 bases not matched to a gene. Germline CDR1 and CDR2: SGDLS and YYNGEE.

The V call is TRBV2, the J call TRBJ2-2, with D tentatively TRBD2 (6 bases). The V and J ends lost 5 bases and 2 bases respectively, with 15 bases between them. The CDR3 covers 16 residues. CDR1 is SNHLY, CDR2 FYNNEI, per germline. In DNA, the CDR3 is TGTGCCAGCAGTTATATGGGGGGATTCAACACCGGGGAGCTGTTTTTT. Translation: CASSYMGGFNTGELFF.

J is TRBJ1-1 and V is TRBV5-1; a possible D gene is TRBD1 (5 bases). This CDR3 is built from 15 residues. The germline V gene encodes CDR1 SGHRS and CDR2 YFSETQ. The V end lost 5 bases, the J end lost 1 base, and 15 bases lay between the germline ends. The CDR3 spells CASRFVDGANTEAFF. CDR3 in DNA: TGCGCCAGCAGGTTCGTGGATGGGGCGAACACTGAAGCTTTCTTT. The full variable domain, in which reference TRBV5-1 and TRBJ1-1 provide the parts outside the CDR3, is KAGVTQTPRYLIKTRGQQVTLSCSPISGHRSVSWYQQTPGQGLQFLFEYFSETQRNKGNFPGRFSGRQFSNSRSEMNVSTLELGDSALYLCASRFVDGANTEAFFGQGTRLTVV.